Listed here are 26 T cell receptor beta chains from one sample, sequenced in a study of early T cells in non-severe SARS-CoV-2 infection. TCRdb processed the 5' RACE reads anew with MiXCR; each CDR3 protein has one entry. The sample lists 100,000 to 150,000 distinct CDR3 sequences; just under 15% were seen once. The specimen sequenced was whole blood. These receptors all stem from an adult who was a healthcare worker with PCR-confirmed SARS-CoV-2 infection or an uninfected control (not recorded which).

The V and J genes are TRBV30 and TRBJ2-1, with D possibly TRBD2 on 5 matching bases. Germline V gene sequence: CDR1 GTSNPN, CDR2 SVGIG (reference sequence). There are 11 residues in the CDR3. V lost 4 bases to trimming and J lost 6 bases, with 7 bases between them. CDR3: CAWKGSNEQFF. In DNA, the CDR3 is TGTGCCTGGAAAGGGAGCAATGAGCAGTTCTTC. Using reference TRBV30 and TRBJ2-1 for the parts outside the CDR3, the full variable domain is SQTIHQWPATLVQPVGSPLSLECTVEGTSNPNLYWYRQAAGRGLQLLFYSVGIGQISSEVPQNLSASRPQDRQFILSSKKLLLSDSGFYLCAWKGSNEQFFGPGTRLTVL.

This clonotype was detected only a few times. The chain recombines TRBV12-3 or TRBV12-4 with TRBJ2-1; maybe TRBD2 (6 bases). The CDR3 extends over 14 amino acids. Trimming shortened V by 6 bases and J by 3 bases, and 12 bases separated the two germline ends. CDR3 sequence reads: CASSLGDFYNEQFF. In nucleotides, the CDR3 is TGTGCCAGCAGCTTGGGGGACTTCTACAATGAGCAGTTCTTC.

The chain carries TRBV29-1 and TRBJ1-5; D gene ambiguous. The germline CDR1 and CDR2 sequences are SQVTM and ANQGSEA. V lost 6 bases and J lost 8, with 14 bases in between. This CDR3 is 12 amino acids long. CDR3 region: CSVTDGREPQHF. CDR3 DNA sequence: TGCAGCGTCACGGACGGGAGGGAGCCCCAGCATTTT.

The chain has TRBV13 and TRBJ1-1, with D hard to call. V lost 3 bases and J lost 4, with 24 bases in between. The germline V gene encodes CDR1 PRHDT and CDR2 FYEKMQ (reference sequence). CDR3 length: 18 amino acids. The CDR3 loop reads CASSFTTGRSGEGTEAFF. CDR3 nucleotide sequence: TGTGCCAGCAGCTTTACAACCGGGAGATCGGGTGAGGGCACTGAAGCTTTCTTT.

V usage is TRBV4-1 and J usage is TRBJ2-1; 12 positions agree with TRBD2. The CDR3 covers 16 residues. Germline CDR1 and CDR2: MGHRA and YSYEKL. The ends lost 2 bases at V and 10 bases at J; junction bases unmatched: 9. The CDR3: CASSQLAGGQLLEQFF. DNA of the CDR3: TGCGCCAGCAGCCAACTAGCGGGGGGGCAGCTGTTGGAGCAGTTCTTC.

The chain has TRBV3-1 and TRBJ2-2; perhaps TRBD2 as D (6 bases). V lost 0 bases and J lost 10, with 15 bases in between. The CDR3 is made up of 15 amino acids. The germline gives CDR1 LGHDT, CDR2 YNNKEL (reference sequence). CDR3 in DNA: TGTGCCAGCAGCCAAGACGGGACTCCCCGCCCGGAGCTGTTTTTT. Its protein product is CASSQDGTPRPELFF.

The V call is TRBV29-1, the J call TRBJ2-4, with D possibly matching TRBD1 (5 bases). Looked up from germline, CDR1 is SQVTM and CDR2 is ANQGSEA. The CDR3 covers 12 residues. The V and J ends lost 7 bases and 8 bases respectively, with 15 bases between them. DNA of the CDR3: TGCAGCGGGGGCAGCAAAGGGCACATTCAGTACTTC. It translates to CSGGSKGHIQYF.

This clonotype appeared a few times. The V gene is TRBV29-1, the J gene TRBJ2-7, with D uncertain. The CDR3 is 12 amino acids. From germline, CDR1 is SQVTM and CDR2 ANQGSEA. The ends were cut back, 4 bases at V and 3 bases at J, with 10 bases in the middle. The CDR3 loop is CSVGGDIYEQYF. The CDR3 bases are TGCAGCGTTGGAGGAGACATCTACGAGCAGTACTTC.

This clonotype was recorded a few times. The chain employs TRBV4-1 and TRBJ1-3, with D unclear. The V and J ends lost 4 bases and 4 bases respectively, with 14 bases between them. The CDR3 totals 15 residues. Germline lookup yields CDR1 MGHRA and CDR2 YSYEKL. The CDR3 region is CASSPEQRSGNTIYF. In DNA, the CDR3 is TGCGCCAGCAGCCCCGAACAGAGGTCGGGAAACACCATATATTTT.

This clonotype has more than one count but fewer than ten. The V and J genes are TRBV3-1 and TRBJ1-6; no clear D. Trimming left V 6 bases short and J 0 bases short, with 9 bases between. Germline V lookup: CDR1 LGHDT, CDR2 YNNKEL (reference sequence). The CDR3 runs to 15 residues. Written as DNA, the CDR3 is TGTGCCAGCAGAACGGATAGCTCCTATAATTCACCCCTCCACTTT. Its translation: CASRTDSSYNSPLHF.

The CDR3 reads CASSSREGVGTIYF. As DNA, the CDR3 is TGTGCCAGCAGCTCCCGGGAAGGGGTAGGCACCATATATTTT. V gene TRBV3-1 combines with J gene TRBJ1-3; perhaps TRBD1 as D (5 bases). Germline V lookup: CDR1 LGHDT, CDR2 YNNKEL (reference sequence). V lost 5 bases, J lost 9 bases, and 17 bases lay in between. The CDR3 totals 14 residues.

This clonotype was counted only a few times. This chain joins TRBV5-4 and TRBJ2-2; TRBD2 matches 7 bases. The germline V gene has CDR1 SGHNT and CDR2 YYREEE (reference sequence). V trimming: 4 bases; J trimming: 6 bases; junction bases outside the gene matches: 9. The CDR3 sequence is 15 residues long. The chain's CDR3 is CASSPGTAGAGELFF. CDR3 sequence (DNA): TGTGCCAGCAGCCCTGGGACGGCGGGGGCCGGGGAGCTGTTTTTT.

The J gene is TRBJ2-3, the V gene TRBV20-1; unclear D gene. The germline gives CDR1 DFQATT, CDR2 SNEGSKA (reference sequence). This CDR3 is built from 14 residues. V lost 0 bases to trimming and J lost 0 bases, with 7 bases between them. The CDR3 here is CSARDAGSTDTQYF. CDR3 DNA: TGCAGTGCTAGAGATGCCGGGAGCACAGATACGCAGTATTTT.

The CDR3 sequence: CASSLFAGVYEQYF. CDR3 DNA: TGTGCCAGCAGTTTATTCGCGGGAGTCTACGAGCAGTACTTC. The genes are TRBV12-3 or TRBV12-4 and TRBJ2-7; 7 bases agree with TRBD2. V lost 2 bases to trimming and J lost 3 bases; unmatched junction nucleotides: 4. The CDR3 is 14 residues long.

This clonotype was recorded a few times. The CDR3, as DNA: TGTGCCAGCAGTACCACAGGACCCCAAGAGACCCAGTACTTC. It specifies CASSTTGPQETQYF. This chain connects TRBV3-1 to TRBJ2-5, with D perhaps matching TRBD1 (5 bases). Trimming stripped 6 bases from V and 1 base from J, with 12 bases between. This CDR3 is built from 14 residues. Germline CDR1 LGHDT, CDR2 YNNKEL (reference sequence).

The J gene is TRBJ1-2, the V gene TRBV5-1, with a weak D call TRBD1 (5 bases). Germline V gene sequence: CDR1 SGHRS, CDR2 YFSETQ. Trimming stripped 0 bases from V and 7 bases from J, with 10 bases between. The CDR3 totals 13 residues. CDR3 sequence: CASSLEGVPGYTF. Written as DNA, the CDR3 is TGCGCCAGCAGCTTGGAAGGGGTTCCTGGCTACACCTTC.

This clonotype has more than one count but fewer than ten. The chain uses TRBV29-1 and TRBJ2-7, with unresolved D. The V gene's germline CDR1 is SQVTM and CDR2 ANQGSEA. V was clipped by 1 base and J by 6 bases, with 10 bases between them. The CDR3 covers 12 residues. CDR3 residues: CSVEGWSGEQYF. CDR3 DNA: TGCAGCGTTGAAGGTTGGTCGGGCGAGCAGTACTTC.

The chain is built from TRBV18 and TRBJ2-7; a possible D gene is TRBD1 (6 bases). The CDR3 length is 15 residues. The germline V gene encodes CDR1 KGHSH and CDR2 LQKENI. V lost 6 bases, J lost 0 bases, and 15 bases lay in between. CDR3 nucleotides: TGTGCCAGCTCCCGGGACACCCGGAGCTCCTACGAGCAGTACTTC. Its translation is CASSRDTRSSYEQYF.

This rearrangement joins TRBV20-1 to TRBJ1-2; D ambiguous. This CDR3 is 13 amino acids long. Trimming took 4 bases from V and 5 from J, leaving 14 bases between them. Germline CDR1 and CDR2: DFQATT and SNEGSKA (reference sequence). CDR3 region: CSATDQSPYGYTF. In DNA form, the CDR3 reads TGCAGTGCTACAGACCAGTCCCCTTATGGCTACACCTTC.

This clonotype was seen a few times. The chain employs TRBV12-3 or TRBV12-4 and TRBJ2-1; 9 bases are a match to TRBD2. V dropped 11 bases and J dropped 7; count of bases not matched to a gene: 15. The CDR3 sequence is 15 residues long. CDR3 bases: TGTGCCTGTTTTGATGGCGGGGGGGCCGGGAATGAGCAGTTCTTC. Amino acid sequence: CACFDGGGAGNEQFF.

The sample holds a few counts of this clonotype. V is TRBV3-1 and J is TRBJ2-7; maybe TRBD1 (6 bases). The CDR3 spans 12 residues. V lost 5 bases and J 10 bases, leaving 15 bases between the germline ends. Looked up from germline, CDR1 is LGHDT and CDR2 is YNNKEL (reference sequence). The CDR3 here is CASSTDSPEQYF. Written as DNA, the CDR3 is TGTGCCAGCAGCACGGACAGCCCGGAACAGTACTTC.

V usage is TRBV3-1 and J usage is TRBJ2-2, with D perhaps matching TRBD1 (6 bases). Germline CDR1 is LGHDT and CDR2 is YNNKEL (reference sequence). The CDR3 has 13 residues. Deletions cut 5 bases from V and 6 bases from J, with 10 bases between. The CDR3 DNA reads TGTGCCAGCAGCGCACAGGGAGCCGGGGAGCTGTTTTTT. Its protein is CASSAQGAGELFF.

The J gene is TRBJ2-2, the V gene TRBV30; D is possibly TRBD2 (7 bases). The germline gives CDR1 GTSNPN, CDR2 SVGIG (reference sequence). V lost 2 bases to trimming and J lost 7 bases, with 14 bases between them. The CDR3 is 14 amino acids. The CDR3 sequence is CAWSPGGGHGELFF. In DNA, the CDR3 is TGTGCCTGGAGTCCCGGCGGGGGCCACGGGGAGCTGTTTTTT.

The gene calls are TRBV5-1 and TRBJ2-1, with D tentatively TRBD1 (6 bases). CDR3 length equals 14 residues. The V gene's germline CDR1 is SGHRS and CDR2 YFSETQ. V was clipped by 3 bases and J by 10 bases, with 17 bases between them. The CDR3 DNA reads as TGCGCCAGCAGCTCGGACAGCGCCCTAGGGGAGCAGTTCTTC. Amino acid sequence: CASSSDSALGEQFF. Full variable domain (outside the CDR3, taken from reference TRBV5-1 and TRBJ2-1): KAGVTQTPRYLIKTRGQQVTLSCSPISGHRSVSWYQQTPGQGLQFLFEYFSETQRNKGNFPGRFSGRQFSNSRSEMNVSTLELGDSALYLCASSSDSALGEQFFGPGTRLTVL.

This clonotype showed up just a few times. The J gene is TRBJ2-1, the V gene TRBV3-1; 9 bases match TRBD2. There are 14 residues in the CDR3. The V segment lost 2 bases and the J segment 6 bases; nucleotides outside the gene matches: 2. Germline V lookup: CDR1 LGHDT, CDR2 YNNKEL (reference sequence). The CDR3: CASSQLAGSNEQFF. For the CDR3, the DNA is TGTGCCAGCAGCCAACTAGCGGGGTCCAATGAGCAGTTCTTC.

This clonotype occurred a few times. The chain joins TRBV5-8 to TRBJ2-2, with D perhaps matching TRBD1 (6 bases). Germline CDR1 SGHTS, CDR2 YDEGEE. The CDR3 is 16 amino acids. The V and J ends lost 5 bases and 2 bases respectively, with 16 bases between them. The CDR3 is CASREPGTLNTGELFF. The CDR3 bases are TGTGCCAGCAGAGAACCCGGGACACTTAACACCGGGGAGCTGTTTTTT.